This T cell receptor (beta chain) was sequenced in a study of Ad26.COV2.S vaccination and SARS-CoV-2 variants. About the research overall: Ad26.COV2.S shots went into the muscle once or twice, 56 days apart. The study, taken as a whole, reports: Placebo recipients showed lower spike-specific TCR breadth than vaccinees. Substantial response breadth was reportedly seen for spike-specific CD8+ and CD4+ T cells after vaccination. In TCR breadth and depth analyses, total T cell responses may have been underestimated.

Measured with immunoSEQ multiplex PCR; TCRdb has only the in-frame clones, and not every one. Altogether 380,000 or so clones are present, around 88% being singletons, with the ten largest covering around 10%. A word on this clone: Its specificity is not known.

Treatment here: roughly 18 received Ad26.COV2.S at low or high dose, single or two shots; about 5 received placebo; per-sample allocation not given. The study sampled participants on day 63 after the first vaccine or placebo injection. This specimen consisted of peripheral blood, obtained in a trial of Ad26.COV2.S vaccine versus placebo. This clonotype originated in a person aged 18-65 years who received the Ad26.COV2.S COVID-19 vaccine or a placebo.

As DNA, the CDR3 is TGTGCCAGCAGCTACGGACTAAACCCCAAAGACTACGAGCAGTACTTC. Translating it yields CASSYGLNPKDYEQYF. The chain has TRBV7-8 and TRBJ2-7; D is possibly TRBD2 (6 bases). This CDR3 comprises 16 residues. Trimming took off 4 bases at V and 3 bases at J, with 19 bases between the two ends. Germline CDR1 is SGHVS and CDR2 is FQNEAQ.